Described below is a single TCR beta chain sequence and its context. What it binds is not known. The libraries of TRB cDNA were prepared using 5' RACE with UMI labels. No DNA is given; TCRdb re-called the 5' RACE reads and lists each CDR3 protein once. This listing includes around 47,000 distinct CDR3 sequences. Triplicate sorts, around 300,000 cells apiece, were made for each CD8+ T cell subset. This record comes from a study of CXCR3-negative and CXCR3-positive naive CD8 T cells. The CDR3 is made up of 11 amino acids. Germline V lookup: CDR1 SEHNR, CDR2 FQNEAQ (reference sequence). Study-level points and caveats: Diversity was high in both naive subsets and much lower in memory cells. It was found that naive subsets had comparable surface CD5, and TCR strength was inferred from TRB CDR3 properties.

The chain employs TRBV7-9 and TRBJ2-1; lacking DNA, the TRBD1 call made by TCRdb goes unchecked. The TCR originated in a human donor in good health. Some clones in this sample may be carry-over from other donors' samples. The sample was memory CD8+ T cells from blood. The CDR3 loop reads CASSPPGEQFF.